This T cell receptor beta chain is from a study of shared clonotypes between healthy human individuals (dated by TCRdb to 2020 to 2021). The study in broad terms: The cohort included a few men and a couple of women between 18 and 49 years of age. Leukapheresis yielded between about 0.94 and 8.9 billion PBMCs per donor. To estimate repertoire size and how much clonotypes are shared between individuals, the study performed deep sequencing of blood TCR repertoires from a few healthy adults. To increase sequencing depth and limit assay-specific biases, TCR repertoire library preparation and sequencing were carried out by different laboratories using diverse techniques. For each donor, CD4 naive and CD4 memory were each given three plates, CD8 naive was given two plates, and CD8 memory was given one plate.

Donors were healthy HIV-negative adults with no recently reported acute infections or vaccinations. Every donor was a Caucasian adult residing in Nashville, Tennessee, USA. CD4+ T cells were enriched through magnetic negative selection, after which naive cells were positively selected on CD45RA and the remaining negative fraction served as the memory subset. Blood was collected by leukapheresis, and PBMCs were isolated by Ficoll-Histopaque density gradient centrifugation and then cryopreserved in liquid nitrogen vapor phase. Analytical flow cytometry was used to check the purity and quantity of every magnetically sorted T cell population. From each sorted fraction, genomic DNA was isolated and quantified by UV absorbance on a Nanodrop 2000c. Using the deep immunoSEQ assay, TCR CDR3 regions were amplified from genomic DNA by multiplex PCR. Extracted genomic DNA from each cell subset was spread evenly across all wells of several immunoSEQ 96-well plates, with each plate serving as a replicate. Each replicate PCR for sorted subsets received roughly 0.2 ug genomic DNA, equal to roughly 30,000 T cell genomes. Purified libraries were measured with a Qubit 3.0 fluorometer, size-checked on a Bioanalyzer 2100, and measured again with the KAPA Library Quantification kit. Each immunoSEQ 96-well plate was sequenced on its own single-read 150-cycle Illumina NextSeq 550 flow cell. As for how the authors treated the data: The immunoSEQ output contained only junctional sequences without quality scores, so filtering could not match that applied to full-length reads. Sequences were annotated with PyIR, a Python wrapper for IgBLAST v1.9, using IMGT germline references to assign V/J genes and CDR3. Reads were removed for weak V/J assignments (E-value above 1e-6), missing CDR3, stop codons, out-of-frame junctions, or ambiguous translated residues. V3J clonotypes were defined as sequences sharing an identical inferred V gene, J gene, and CDR3 amino acid sequence. The percentage overlap between two repertoires was calculated by dividing the number of shared unique clonotypes by the size of the smaller repertoire. Repertoire richness was assessed with RTK rarefaction, the Chao1 estimator, and Recon v2.1 estimates of unobserved clonotypes. Generation probabilities for all TCRbeta clonotypes obtained by the gDNA method from a handful of donors were computed using OLGA. Entries here come from immuneACCESS through TCRdb and include only in-frame sequences with V and J called. Some clones fail to appear in such tables; in the studies checked, an unresolved V gene covers under half of the shortfall, and the cause of the remainder is unknown. From that table come the V and J calls and clone size; the DNA was used to work out D and trimming. For this sample there are some 1 million clones; more than 65% appear just once. The ten largest clones capture approximately 1.5% of the sample.

This clone is a singleton in its sample. This receptor's antigen is unknown. Nothing much larger sits one base from this clone, and base qualities are not available. The study at large found these results: Naive subsets generally had larger estimated clonotype richness than memory subsets did. Rarefaction of sorted-subset datasets indicated incomplete sequencing despite the large sequencing depth. About 5% of naive CD4, more than 3% of naive CD8, approximately 2% of memory CD4, and 0.4% of memory CD8 clonotypes were shared across several donors. Pairwise subsampling led to the expectation that sequencing depth would affect the degree of clonotype sharing among donors. Clonotypes shared by all four sorted-subset donors showed higher generation probabilities than non-shared clonotypes. Only blood was sampled, and tissue TCR repertoires likely differ from those in blood. Because the study included a small number of donors, the genetic and exposure-history diversity represented was limited.

From V the trimming removes 5 bases and from J it removes 8 bases, while the gene matches leave 9 bases of the junction unaccounted for. The CDR3 starts with the cysteine, ends with the phenylalanine, and has 16 residues. Only CDR3 DNA is held: 48 bases, read in frame from base 1. Taken from the germline V gene, the CDR1 and CDR2 loops are MDHEN and SYDVKM. The chain was built from TRBV28 and TRBJ1-6, with 10 bases matching TRBD1. Sequenced: memory CD4+ T cells sorted from blood. What the cell subset or site label conveys for this sample: CD45RA-negative fraction. The receptor was derived from a man in his late teens or twenties in good health. For the CDR3, the sequence is CASSPYRQGAYSPLHF. The nucleotide sequence is given as TGTGCCAGCAGTCCTTACAGACAGGGGGCTTATTCACCCCTCCACTTT.